This T cell receptor beta chain was obtained from a study of blood T cell repertoires in COVID-19. The CDR3 is 17 amino acids. V was pared by 0 bases and J by 8 bases, with 22 bases between. Germline assignment: CDR1 SGHNT and CDR2 YENEEA. Assay used: immunoSEQ multiplex PCR; TCRdb lists only in-frame clones, some missing. The profile shows some 26,000 clones, approximately 88% of them singletons. This sequence was found in a human donor with active COVID-19. The donor label of this sample is uncertain. The sequencing sample was made of peripheral blood. The chain employs TRBV11-3 and TRBJ1-2; tentatively, D is TRBD1 (6 bases). For the CDR3, the DNA is TGTGCCAGCAGCTTAGATCGGACAGTGAACCCCGGGGGGGGCTACACCTTC. As protein: CASSLDRTVNPGGGYTF.